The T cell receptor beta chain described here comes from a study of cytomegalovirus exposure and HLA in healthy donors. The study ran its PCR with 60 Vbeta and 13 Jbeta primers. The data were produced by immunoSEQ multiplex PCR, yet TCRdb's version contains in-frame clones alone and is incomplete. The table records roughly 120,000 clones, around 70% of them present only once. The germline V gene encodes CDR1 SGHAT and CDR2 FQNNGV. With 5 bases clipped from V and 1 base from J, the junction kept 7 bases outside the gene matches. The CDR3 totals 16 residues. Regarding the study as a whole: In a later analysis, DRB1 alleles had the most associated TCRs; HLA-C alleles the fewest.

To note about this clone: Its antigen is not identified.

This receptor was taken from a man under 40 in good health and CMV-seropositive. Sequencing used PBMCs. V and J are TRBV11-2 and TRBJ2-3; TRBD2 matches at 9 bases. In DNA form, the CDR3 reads TGTGCCAGCAGCGCACCGGGACTAGCAGGCACAGATACGCAGTATTTT. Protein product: CASSAPGLAGTDTQYF.